This TCR beta chain was observed in a study of PD-1 blockade in mismatch repair-deficient tumors. Produced via immunoSEQ multiplex PCR; TCRdb's table is partial and in-frame only. The table records 100,000 to 150,000 clones, more than 70% of them present only once. Specimen: peripheral blood, collected 70 to 73 weeks after starting pembrolizumab. The sequence was collected from an adult with mismatch repair-deficient cancer.

The CDR3 nucleotides are TGTGCCAGCAGCTTAGATCAGGTCAGGGGGAGTGAAAAACTGTTTTTT. Amino acid sequence: CASSLDQVRGSEKLFF. V usage is TRBV11-2 and J usage is TRBJ1-4, with 7 bases identical to TRBD1. V lost 0 bases and J lost 7; bases outside the gene matches: 8. From germline, CDR1 is SGHAT and CDR2 FQNNGV. The CDR3 contains 16 residues. The entire variable domain, with the rest obtained from reference TRBV11-2 and TRBJ1-4, is as follows: EAGVAQSPRYKIIEKRQSVAFWCNPISGHATLYWYQQILGQGPKLLIQFQNNGVVDDSQLPKDRFSAERLKGVDSTLKIQPAKLEDSAVYLCASSLDQVRGSEKLFFGSGTQLSVL.